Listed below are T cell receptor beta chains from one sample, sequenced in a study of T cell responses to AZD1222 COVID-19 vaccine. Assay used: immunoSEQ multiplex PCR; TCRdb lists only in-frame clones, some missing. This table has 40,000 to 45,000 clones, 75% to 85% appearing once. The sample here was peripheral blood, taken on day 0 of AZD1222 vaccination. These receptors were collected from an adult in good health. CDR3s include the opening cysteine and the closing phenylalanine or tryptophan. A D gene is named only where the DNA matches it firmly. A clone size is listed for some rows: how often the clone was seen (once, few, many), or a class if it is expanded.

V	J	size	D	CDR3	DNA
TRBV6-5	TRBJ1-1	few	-	CASRPAGERTEAFF	TGTGCCAGCAGACCCGCGGGGGAACGCACTGAAGCTTTCTTT
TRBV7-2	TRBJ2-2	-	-	CASSLEVGELFF	TGTGCCAGCAGCTTAGAGGTCGGGGAGCTGTTTTTT
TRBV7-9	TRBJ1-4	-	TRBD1	CASSLGQGAWEKLFF	TGTGCCAGCAGCTTAGGACAGGGGGCTTGGGAAAAACTGTTTTTT
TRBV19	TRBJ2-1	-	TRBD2	CASKRGVLSHNEQFF	TGTGCCTCCAAGCGGGGGGTTCTTTCCCACAATGAGCAGTTCTTC
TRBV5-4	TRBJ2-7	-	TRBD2	CASSLEIAGPYEQYF	TGTGCCAGCAGCTTGGAAATAGCGGGTCCCTACGAGCAGTACTTC
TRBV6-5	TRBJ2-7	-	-	CASSYAAAPYEQYF	TGTGCCAGCAGTTACGCGGCGGCTCCCTACGAGCAGTACTTC
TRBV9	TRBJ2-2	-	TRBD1	CASSRQGAVGTGELFF	TGTGCCAGCAGCCGCCAGGGGGCAGTAGGCACCGGGGAGCTGTTTTTT
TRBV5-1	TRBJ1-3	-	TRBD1	CASSGGTGALSGNTIYF	TGCGCCAGCAGCGGGGGAACAGGGGCCCTCTCTGGAAACACCATATATTTT
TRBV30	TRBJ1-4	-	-	CAWSLGLATNEKLFF	TGTGCCTGGAGTTTGGGGCTTGCAACTAATGAAAAACTGTTTTTT
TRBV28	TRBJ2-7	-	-	CASSYAGARSYEQYF	TGTGCCAGCAGTTACGCAGGGGCCCGCTCCTACGAGCAGTACTTC
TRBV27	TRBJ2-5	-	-	CASSSSSAGETQYF	TGTGCCAGCAGTTCCTCTAGCGCGGGAGAGACCCAGTACTTC
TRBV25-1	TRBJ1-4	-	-	CASSESFAGTEKLFF	TGTGCCAGCAGTGAATCGTTTGCAGGGACTGAAAAACTGTTTTTT
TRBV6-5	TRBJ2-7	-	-	CASRGRADPYEQYF	TGTGCCAGCAGAGGACGAGCGGACCCCTACGAGCAGTACTTC
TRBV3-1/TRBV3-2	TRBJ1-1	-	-	CASSQALQRTEAFF	TGTGCCAGCAGCCAAGCTCTCCAGCGGACTGAAGCTTTCTTT
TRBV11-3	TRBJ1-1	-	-	CASSLNPNTEAFF	TGTGCCAGCAGCTTAAACCCGAACACTGAAGCTTTCTTT
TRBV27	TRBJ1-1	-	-	CASSRVWVDTEAFF	TGTGCCAGCAGTCGGGTGTGGGTGGACACTGAAGCTTTCTTT
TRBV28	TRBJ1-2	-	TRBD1	CATSGQGLYGYTF	TGTGCCACCTCTGGACAGGGGCTCTATGGCTACACCTTC
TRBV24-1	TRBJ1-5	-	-	CATSEGRGNQPQHF	TGTGCCACCAGTGAGGGCAGGGGCAATCAGCCCCAGCATTTT
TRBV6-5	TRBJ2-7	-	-	CASLTRCFSFYEQYF	TGTGCCAGCTTGACACGGTGCTTCTCCTTCTACGAGCAGTACTTC
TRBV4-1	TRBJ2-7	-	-	CASSQLMGRLPLQQYF	TGCGCCAGCAGCCAATTGATGGGCAGGCTCCCCCTCCAGCAGTACTTC
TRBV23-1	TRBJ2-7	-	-	CASSQSADYEQYF	TGCGCCAGCAGTCAGTCGGCGGACTACGAGCAGTACTTC
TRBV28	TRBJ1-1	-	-	CASSHRRNTEAFF	TGTGCCAGCAGTCATAGACGGAACACTGAAGCTTTCTTT
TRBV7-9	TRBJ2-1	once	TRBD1	CASSFDRGSYNEQFF	TGTGCCAGCAGCTTCGACAGGGGCTCCTACAATGAGCAGTTCTTC
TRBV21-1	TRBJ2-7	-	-	CASSKWTVSYEQYF	TGTGCCAGCAGCAAATGGACAGTCTCCTACGAGCAGTACTTC
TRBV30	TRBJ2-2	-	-	CAWSKLTGAPSNTGELFF	TGTGCCTGGAGTAAATTAACGGGGGCCCCTTCGAACACCGGGGAGCTGTTTTTT
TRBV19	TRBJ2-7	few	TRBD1	CASSPGTGDYEQYF	TGTGCCAGTAGTCCCGGGACAGGGGATTACGAGCAGTACTTC
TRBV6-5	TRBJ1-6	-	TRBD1	CASRPGGQGGSPLHF	TGTGCCAGCAGACCTGGAGGACAGGGGGGATCACCCCTCCACTTT
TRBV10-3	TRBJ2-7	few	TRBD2	CAIRVAGDAYEQYF	TGTGCCATCAGGGTAGCGGGAGACGCCTACGAGCAGTACTTC
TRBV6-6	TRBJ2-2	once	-	CASSRHVTRRGDTGELFF	TGTGCCAGCAGTCGCCACGTGACCAGAAGGGGGGACACCGGGGAGCTGTTTTTT
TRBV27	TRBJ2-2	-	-	CARTGRNTGELFF	TGTGCCAGGACAGGTAGGAACACCGGGGAGCTGTTTTTT
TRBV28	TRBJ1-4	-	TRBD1	CASSFGPGGMKRLFF	TGTGCCAGCAGTTTTGGGCCAGGGGGAATGAAAAGACTGTTTTTT
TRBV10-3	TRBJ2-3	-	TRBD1	CAISGGLTRTGGADTQYF	TGTGCCATCAGTGGGGGCCTCACTCGGACAGGGGGCGCGGATACGCAGTATTTT
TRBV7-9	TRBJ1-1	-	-	CASTYSSTEAFF	TGTGCCAGCACGTACAGTAGCACTGAAGCTTTCTTT
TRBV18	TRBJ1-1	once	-	CASSPAGAPAAFF	TGTGCCAGCTCACCGGCCGGGGCCCCCGCCGCTTTCTTT